The source of this T cell receptor (beta chain) is a study of technical replicates of blood from a handful of donors. The germline V gene encodes CDR1 LGHNT and CDR2 FRNRAP. The CDR3 is 17 amino acids. J lost 4 bases, V lost 2 bases, and 7 bases had no gene match. The table came from immunoSEQ multiplex PCR; TCRdb's copy has only in-frame clones and leaves some out. The sample contains 60,000 to 65,000 clones, 90% to 95% of which appear only once. The chain recombines TRBV12-5 with TRBJ2-5, with TRBD2 identical over 13 bases. This clonotype was obtained from a human donor in good health. Some clones in this sample may be carry-over from other donors' samples. The source material was PBMCs. The CDR3 DNA sequence: TGTGCTAGTGGTTTGCCCCAGGGACTAGCGGGACGAGAGACCCAGTACTTC. Translated, it gives CASGLPQGLAGRETQYF.